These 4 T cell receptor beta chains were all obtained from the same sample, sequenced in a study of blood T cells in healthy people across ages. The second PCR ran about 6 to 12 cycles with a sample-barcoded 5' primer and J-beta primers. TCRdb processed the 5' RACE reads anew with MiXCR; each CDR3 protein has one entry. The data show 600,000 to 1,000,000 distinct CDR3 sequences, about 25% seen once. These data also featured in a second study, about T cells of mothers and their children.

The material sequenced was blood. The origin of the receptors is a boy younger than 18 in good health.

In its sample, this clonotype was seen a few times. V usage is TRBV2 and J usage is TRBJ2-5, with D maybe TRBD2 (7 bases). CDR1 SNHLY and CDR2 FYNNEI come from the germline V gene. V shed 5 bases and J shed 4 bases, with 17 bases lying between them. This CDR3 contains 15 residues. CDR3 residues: CASSPYREGGETQYF. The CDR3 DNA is TGTGCCAGCAGTCCTTACAGGGAGGGGGGAGAGACCCAGTACTTC.

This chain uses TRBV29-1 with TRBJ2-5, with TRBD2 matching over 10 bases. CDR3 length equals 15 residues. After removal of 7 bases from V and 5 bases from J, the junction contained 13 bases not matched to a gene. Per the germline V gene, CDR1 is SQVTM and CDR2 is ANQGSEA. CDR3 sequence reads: CSACPSGGAGETQYF. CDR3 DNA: TGCAGCGCTTGTCCCAGCGGGGGGGCCGGGGAGACCCAGTACTTC.

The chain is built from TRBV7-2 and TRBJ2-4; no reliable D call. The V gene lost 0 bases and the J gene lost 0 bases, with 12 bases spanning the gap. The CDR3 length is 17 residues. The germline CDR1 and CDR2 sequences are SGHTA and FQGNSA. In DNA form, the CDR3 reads TGTGCCAGCAGCTTAGCGTTCGGGTTTTTAGCCAAAAACATTCAGTACTTC. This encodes CASSLAFGFLAKNIQYF.

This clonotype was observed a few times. CDR3 nucleotides: TGTGCCAGTGGAGAGGGGTCTCAGCCCCAGCATTTT. Protein: CASGEGSQPQHF. This rearrangement joins TRBV6-5 to TRBJ1-5; TRBD1 is a possible D gene (5 bases). Germline CDR1 and CDR2: MNHEY and SVGAGI. V dropped 9 bases and J dropped 6 bases, with 12 bases sitting between them. The CDR3 totals 12 residues.